A single sample is the source of the 30 T cell receptor beta chains below, sequenced in a study of cytomegalovirus exposure and HLA in healthy donors. Primers for the PCR totalled 60 Vbeta and 13 Jbeta. Assay used: immunoSEQ multiplex PCR; TCRdb lists only in-frame clones, some missing. The table shows 100,000 or so clones, with 15% occurring only once. Input material: PBMCs. The receptors were gathered from a female donor in good health and CMV-seronegative.

J is TRBJ2-1 and V is TRBV11-3, with a possible D match to TRBD1 (6 bases). V gave up 3 bases and J gave up 8 bases, with 14 bases separating them. This CDR3 comprises 14 residues. CDR1 is SGHNT and CDR2 is YENEEA in the germline V gene. CDR3 DNA: TGTGCCAGCAGCTTTAACAGGGTCTTCGATGAGCAGTTCTTC. Translated: CASSFNRVFDEQFF.

This clone came up a few times. This chain uses TRBV27 with TRBJ2-5; D is possibly TRBD1 (5 bases). This CDR3 has 14 residues. In germline, CDR1 is MNHEY, CDR2 SMNVEV (reference sequence). V was trimmed by 7 bases and J by 4 bases, leaving 16 bases between them. The CDR3 reads CASKSVKGIETQYF. The CDR3 nucleotides read TGTGCCAGCAAGAGCGTGAAGGGGATAGAGACCCAGTACTTC.

The rearrangement joins TRBV5-1 to TRBJ2-7; D might be TRBD1 (8 bases). CDR3 size: 13 residues. Between the trimmed V and J ends, which lost 8 bases and 6 bases, there was a span of 18 bases. CDR1 and CDR2 from the germline V gene are SGHRS and YFSETQ. Here the CDR3 reads CASAQGGAFEQYF. In nucleotides, the CDR3 is TGCGCCAGTGCACAGGGGGGGGCGTTCGAGCAGTACTTC.

This rearrangement joins TRBV29-1 to TRBJ1-2; 8 nucleotides align to TRBD1. CDR3 size: 18 residues. Germline CDR1 is SQVTM and CDR2 is ANQGSEA. The J segment lost 7 bases and the V segment lost 8 bases, leaving 27 bases of the junction unmatched. CDR3 residues: CSRPSETGDATLDTGYTF. As DNA, the CDR3 is TGCAGCCGACCCTCAGAGACAGGGGATGCAACCCTTGATACTGGCTACACCTTC.

The chain recombines TRBV5-4 with TRBJ2-2; D gene ambiguous. CDR1 is SGHNT, CDR2 YYREEE, per germline (reference sequence). Between the trimmed V and J ends, which lost 0 bases and 6 bases, there was a span of 6 bases. This CDR3 has 13 amino acids. The chain's CDR3 is CASSLAIAGELFF. The CDR3 coding sequence is TGTGCCAGCAGCTTGGCCATTGCCGGGGAGCTGTTTTTT.

This clone was found a few times. This rearrangement joins TRBV29-1 to TRBJ2-5, with TRBD1 matching over 9 bases. CDR1 SQVTM and CDR2 ANQGSEA come from the germline V gene. The CDR3 contains 15 residues. The J segment lost 1 base and the V segment lost 6 bases, leaving 9 bases of the junction unmatched. As DNA, the CDR3 is TGCAGCGTGGCCGGGACAGGGAATACCCAAGAGACCCAGTACTTC. The encoded protein is CSVAGTGNTQETQYF.

This clone was detected only a few times. The rearrangement links TRBV4-3 to TRBJ2-5; 7 bases are shared with TRBD2. The germline gives CDR1 LGHNA, CDR2 YSLEER. The CDR3 spans 16 residues. V gave up 3 bases and J gave up 0 bases; unmatched junction bases: 7. The CDR3 is CASSQDIAGYQETQYF. As DNA, the CDR3 is TGCGCCAGCAGCCAGGATATAGCGGGTTACCAAGAGACCCAGTACTTC.

In its sample, this clone was seen a few times. The chain carries TRBV9 and TRBJ2-1; TRBD1 agrees at 7 bases. V was clipped by 3 bases and J by 4 bases; unmatched bases: 7. The germline gives CDR1 SGDLS, CDR2 YYNGEE. This CDR3 is 15 amino acids long. The CDR3 region has the DNA TGTGCCAGCAGCGCCACAGGGGATGGTTACAATGAGCAGTTCTTC. Amino acids: CASSATGDGYNEQFF.

Turning to this clone: Other DNA sequences in the same sample also yield this CDR3. CDR3 amino acids: CASSAGGDSPLHF. Here the CDR3 DNA reads TGCGCCAGCAGCGCGGGAGGGGATTCACCCCTCCACTTT. The chain employs TRBV5-1 and TRBJ1-6, with D perhaps TRBD1 (5 bases). V was trimmed by 4 bases and J by 8 bases, leaving 10 bases between them. This CDR3 region has 13 residues. Germline CDR1 SGHRS, CDR2 YFSETQ.

This clone was picked up a small number of times. The V and J genes are TRBV5-1 and TRBJ1-1, with TRBD1 as a possible D gene (6 bases). The CDR3 runs 15 residues. V was clipped by 0 bases and J by 3 bases, with 12 bases between them. Germline V gene data show CDR1 as SGHRS and CDR2 as YFSETQ. CDR3 sequence (DNA): TGCGCCAGCAGCTTGGCCGCGGGGGCCGACACTGAAGCTTTCTTT. Translated: CASSLAAGADTEAFF.

This rearrangement joins TRBV6-4 to TRBJ1-5; 8 nucleotides agree with TRBD1. This CDR3 has 13 amino acids. Germline CDR1 is MRHNA and CDR2 is SNTAGT. Trimming removed 3 bases from V and 7 bases from J; junction bases left unmatched: 2. CDR3 DNA: TGTGCCAGCAGTGAAGCAGGGGGCCAGCCCCAGCATTTT. Amino acids: CASSEAGGQPQHF.

This clone was counted between two and nine times. J is TRBJ2-1 and V is TRBV27; D is possibly TRBD1 (7 bases). V was trimmed by 5 bases and J by 7 bases, leaving 18 bases between them. Germline V gene sequence: CDR1 MNHEY, CDR2 SMNVEV (reference sequence). CDR3 length: 15 residues. CDR3 residues: CASSLTGAGGNEQFF. The CDR3 bases are TGTGCCAGCAGTCTTACAGGGGCAGGGGGGAATGAGCAGTTCTTC.

V and J are TRBV5-4 and TRBJ2-5, with TRBD1 identical over 7 bases. Germline values: CDR1 SGHNT, CDR2 YYREEE (reference sequence). Trimming at V came to 4 bases and at J to 4 bases, leaving 7 bases not matched to a gene. The CDR3 consists of 14 residues. The CDR3 sequence: CASSAKQGSETQYF. The CDR3 nucleotides read TGTGCCAGCAGCGCAAAACAGGGGTCAGAGACCCAGTACTTC. The whole variable domain, remainder taken from reference TRBV5-4 and TRBJ2-5, is ETGVTQSPTHLIKTRGQQVTLRCSSQSGHNTVSWYQQALGQGPQFIFQYYREEENGRGNFPPRFSGLQFPNYSSELNVNALELDDSALYLCASSAKQGSETQYFGPGTRLLVL.

The chain employs TRBV13 and TRBJ2-1, with TRBD2 matching 10 bases. The CDR3 length is 20 residues. Germline loops: CDR1 PRHDT, CDR2 FYEKMQ (reference sequence). V shed 1 base and J 9 bases; nucleotides not matched to a gene: 21. In DNA, the CDR3 is TGTGCCAGCAGCTTAGAGGGACCAGAAAGAGCGGGAGGGTGGCGCGGTGAGCAGTTCTTC. It specifies CASSLEGPERAGGWRGEQFF.

This clone came up a few times. The V gene is TRBV4-3, the J gene TRBJ2-7; D is undetermined. Germline values: CDR1 LGHNA, CDR2 YSLEER. The V and J ends lost 0 bases and 2 bases respectively, with 11 bases between them. The CDR3 contains 15 residues. The DNA of the CDR3 is TGCGCCAGCAGCCAAGATACTTACAGCACCTACGAGCAGTACTTC. As protein: CASSQDTYSTYEQYF.

This clone was recorded a few times. The chain carries TRBV27 and TRBJ2-7; 9 nucleotides line up with TRBD2. V shed 6 bases and J 4 bases; nucleotides not matched to a gene: 10. Per germline, CDR1 MNHEY and CDR2 SMNVEV (reference sequence). The CDR3 runs to 15 residues. In DNA form, the CDR3 reads TGTGCCAGCAGGGTAGCGGGAGTCGATTATTACGAGCAGTACTTC. Encoded protein: CASRVAGVDYYEQYF.

This clone was observed a few times. The chain uses TRBV7-6 and TRBJ1-1, with D uncertain. The germline V and J ends were trimmed by 1 base and 1 base, with 7 bases remaining between them. The CDR3 is 14 amino acids. Germline V gene sequence: CDR1 SGHVS, CDR2 FNYEAQ. The CDR3 is CASSLGRGNTEAFF. CDR3 coding DNA: TGTGCCAGCAGCTTAGGTCGGGGGAACACTGAAGCTTTCTTT.

This clone was picked up a small number of times. V and J are TRBV19 and TRBJ1-5; possible D gene TRBD1, 5 bases. Germline CDR1 reads LNHDA; CDR2 reads SQIVND (reference sequence). This CDR3 has 13 residues. V lost 5 bases to trimming and J lost 6 bases, with 11 bases between them. The CDR3 DNA reads as TGTGCCAGTAGTCCAGGGTCCAGTCAGCCCCAGCATTTT. Translating it yields CASSPGSSQPQHF. Drawing the rest from reference TRBV19 and TRBJ1-5, the complete variable domain is DGGITQSPKYLFRKEGQNVTLSCEQNLNHDAMYWYRQDPGQGLRLIYYSQIVNDFQKGDIAEGYSVSREKKESFPLTVTSAQKNPTAFYLCASSPGSSQPQHFGDGTRLSIL.

V and J are TRBV7-6 and TRBJ1-1, with 8 bases fitting TRBD1. This CDR3 is built from 16 residues. Germline values: CDR1 SGHVS, CDR2 FNYEAQ. J lost 3 bases, V lost 2 bases, and 8 bases had no gene match. The CDR3 here is CASSLWQGAQDTEAFF. The CDR3 DNA follows: TGTGCCAGCAGCTTATGGCAGGGGGCGCAGGACACTGAAGCTTTCTTT.

This clone has just a few counts. The V call is TRBV15, the J call TRBJ1-4; D is possibly TRBD1 (6 bases). Trimming left V 0 bases short and J 5 bases short, with 13 bases between. The length of the CDR3 is 16 residues. Germline CDR1 is LNHNV and CDR2 is YYDKDF (reference sequence). CDR3: CATSRDPVTGNEKLFF. The CDR3 nucleotides read TGTGCCACCAGCAGAGATCCGGTCACAGGGAATGAAAAACTGTTTTTT.

This chain joins TRBV2 and TRBJ2-3, with 10 bases identical to TRBD2. V lost 7 bases to trimming and J lost 5 bases; unmatched junction nucleotides: 12. This CDR3 region has 16 residues. Germline CDR1 and CDR2: SNHLY and FYNNEI. CDR3 coding DNA: TGTGCCAGCATCAGACAACCTAGCGGGGGCCAAGATACGCAGTATTTT. It codes for CASIRQPSGGQDTQYF. Drawing the rest from reference TRBV2 and TRBJ2-3, the complete variable domain is EPEVTQTPSHQVTQMGQEVILRCVPISNHLYFYWYRQILGQKVEFLVSFYNNEISEKSEIFDDQFSVERPDGSNFTLKIRSTKLEDSAMYFCASIRQPSGGQDTQYFGPGTRLTVL.

The chain carries TRBV6-1 and TRBJ1-1; 9 positions match TRBD1. The CDR3 consists of 18 residues. CDR1 is MNHNS, CDR2 SASEGT, per germline. The V and J ends lost 2 bases and 1 base, in that order; junction bases with no gene match: 11. CDR3 residues: CASSESSWTGETNTEAFF. For the CDR3, the DNA is TGTGCCAGCAGTGAATCCTCCTGGACAGGGGAAACGAACACTGAAGCTTTCTTT.

V usage is TRBV2 and J usage is TRBJ1-2; TRBD1 agrees at 12 bases. Germline CDR1 reads SNHLY; CDR2 reads FYNNEI. After removal of 4 bases from V and 2 bases from J, the junction contained 2 bases not matched to a gene. The CDR3 has 15 amino acids. CDR3 amino acids: CASSAGTGGNYGYTF. DNA of the CDR3: TGTGCCAGCAGTGCCGGGACAGGGGGCAACTATGGCTACACCTTC.

This clone was counted only a few times. This chain joins TRBV30 and TRBJ2-7; D remains ambiguous. The germline V gene encodes CDR1 GTSNPN and CDR2 SVGIG (reference sequence). Trimming removed 5 bases at V and 3 bases at J, with 8 bases between. The CDR3 spans 11 residues. This CDR3 reads CAWSTRYEQYF. The CDR3 DNA reads as TGTGCCTGGTCAACTCGCTACGAGCAGTACTTC.

This chain connects TRBV28 to TRBJ1-3; possibly TRBD1 for D (6 bases). Germline CDR1 is MDHEN and CDR2 is SYDVKM. V dropped 5 bases and J dropped 2 bases, with 16 bases sitting between them. The CDR3 spans 16 residues. CDR3 in amino acids: CASSPNSGTPGNTIYF. CDR3 nucleotide sequence: TGTGCCAGCAGTCCAAATTCCGGGACACCTGGAAACACCATATATTTT.

This clone was seen a handful of times. Written as DNA, the CDR3 is TGTGCCAGCAGCTCCGGACAGGACTATAACTATGGCTACACCTTC. Its translation: CASSSGQDYNYGYTF. This chain joins TRBV7-9 and TRBJ1-2; 7 nucleotides line up with TRBD1. In germline, CDR1 is SEHNR, CDR2 FQNEAQ (reference sequence). With 4 bases clipped from V and 1 base from J, the junction kept 6 bases outside the gene matches. The CDR3 covers 15 residues. Based on the CDR3 plus reference TRBV7-9 and TRBJ1-2, the full variable domain is DTGVSQNPRHKITKRGQNVTFRCDPISEHNRLYWYRQTLGQGPEFLTYFQNEAQLEKSRLLSDRFSAERPKGSFSTLEIQRTEQGDSAMYLCASSSGQDYNYGYTFGSGTRLTVV.

In its sample, this clone was seen a few times. V gene TRBV4-3 combines with J gene TRBJ1-2, with D perhaps TRBD1 (6 bases). Trimming removed 4 bases from V and 0 bases from J, with 12 bases in between. CDR1 and CDR2 (germline): LGHNA, YSLEER. The CDR3 runs 15 residues. CDR3 amino acids: CASSRRDTTNYGYTF. In DNA form, the CDR3 reads TGCGCCAGCAGCCGCCGGGACACCACTAACTATGGCTACACCTTC.

The CDR3 DNA reads as TGTGCCAGCTCACCGTCCCCAGGGGATCAGCCCCAGCATTTT. Encoded protein: CASSPSPGDQPQHF. The J gene is TRBJ1-5, the V gene TRBV18, with D possibly TRBD1 on 6 matching bases. The CDR3 loop spans 14 amino acids. CDR1 is KGHSH, CDR2 LQKENI, per germline. V lost 3 bases, J lost 5 bases, and 11 bases lay in between.

The V call is TRBV2, the J call TRBJ1-2; D is possibly TRBD1 (5 bases). The CDR3 loop spans 14 amino acids. CDR1 SNHLY and CDR2 FYNNEI come from the germline V gene. Trimming removed 2 bases from V and 6 bases from J, with 13 bases in between. The CDR3 protein is CASSERGVGHGYTF. DNA for the CDR3: TGTGCCAGCAGTGAAAGGGGTGTAGGTCATGGCTACACCTTC.

The rearrangement links TRBV5-8 to TRBJ2-1; D is unresolved. Germline CDR1 is SGHTS and CDR2 is YDEGEE. The CDR3 runs to 14 residues. Trimming cost V 4 bases and J 1 base, with 9 bases left between them. The CDR3 region is CASSGFGSYNEQFF. The CDR3 DNA sequence: TGTGCCAGCAGCGGATTCGGGTCCTACAATGAGCAGTTCTTC.